This T cell receptor (beta chain) was identified in a study of regulatory T cells in long-lasting Graves disease. General observations from the study: Persistent disease showed a preference for TRBV28, TRBJ1-2 and TRBJ2-5.

Library construction for TCR beta used iRepertoire HTBI primers and Arm-PCR of CDR3 regions. TCRdb re-derived calls from the multiplex PCR reads in MiXCR, one entry per CDR3 protein. The sample has hundreds of thousands of distinct CDR3 sequences; about 15% are singletons. Time point in this sample: newly diagnosed GD, antithyroid drugs for less than 3 months. There was RNA extracted from PBMCs, and the TCR library was made from it. A remark on this clonotype: What it binds is unknown.

Germline loops: CDR1 LNHNV, CDR2 YYDKDF (reference sequence). The CDR3 has 14 amino acids. V lost 1 base to trimming and J lost 1 base, with 7 bases between them. These sequences were also reported in another study, on T cells in Graves' hyperthyroidism and ophthalmopathy. From that paper: Together with thyroid ultrasound, orbital computed tomography, serum thyroxine and TRAb, clinical symptoms were used for diagnoses. A set of HTBI primers served as the primers for a first-round RT-PCR of the TCR CDR3.

This chain uses TRBV15 with TRBJ2-5, with D uncertain. The material sequenced was peripheral blood mononuclear cells (PBMCs), taken at new diagnosis, from a patient treated with antithyroid drugs. The sequence derives from a woman aged 40-49 years with Graves disease. CDR3 in DNA: TGTGCCACCAGCAGAGGACACCTCCAAGAGACCCAGTACTTC. It codes for CATSRGHLQETQYF. Full variable domain (remainder filled in from reference TRBV15 and TRBJ2-5): DAMVIQNPRYQVTQFGKPVTLSCSQTLNHNVMYWYQQKSSQAPKLLFHYYDKDFNNEADTPDNFQSRRPNTSFCFLDIRSPGLGDTAMYLCATSRGHLQETQYFGPGTRLLVL.